This T cell receptor (beta chain) was retrieved from a study of lymphopenia after photon versus proton radiotherapy. Study-wide results and caveats: Under photons, naive T cells and diversity fell while effector/memory populations rose. Post-nadir TCR diversity decline inversely tracked overall survival among those who died.

Turning to this clone: No antigen is known for it.

Germline CDR1 and CDR2: GTSNPN and SVGIG (reference sequence). Trimming shortened V by 6 bases and J by 2 bases, and 13 bases separated the two germline ends. The CDR3 runs to 13 residues. Measured with immunoSEQ multiplex PCR; TCRdb has only the in-frame clones, and not every one. Here the sample spans almost 30,000 clones, about 86% being singletons. The source was peripheral blood, collected from a patient treated with proton-based radiotherapy. The receptor was derived from a woman aged 55-70 years with cholangiocarcinoma. Some clones in this sample may be carry-over from other donors' samples. The chain has TRBV30 and TRBJ1-2; no firm D call. The CDR3 nucleotides are TGTGCCTGCAGACATCTGGCCAACTATGGCTACACCTTC. Translating it yields CACRHLANYGYTF.